This T cell receptor beta chain was identified during a study of control samples from healthy donors and cancer patients. The CDR3 extends over 16 amino acids. In germline, CDR1 is SGHRS, CDR2 YFSETQ. With V trimmed by 0 bases and J by 2 bases, 7 bases remained unmatched. Data came from immunoSEQ multiplex PCR; TCRdb stores just in-frame clones and leaves some out. The table shows 90,000 to 130,000 clones, with about 80% occurring only once. The sequence was obtained from a man between 18 and 29 years old in good health. The sequencing sample was made of blood. The genes are TRBV5-1 and TRBJ1-1, with 7 nucleotides matching TRBD1. CDR3 region: CASSLGDRGGNTEAFF. The CDR3 nucleotides read TGCGCCAGCAGCTTGGGGGACAGAGGAGGAAACACTGAAGCTTTCTTT.